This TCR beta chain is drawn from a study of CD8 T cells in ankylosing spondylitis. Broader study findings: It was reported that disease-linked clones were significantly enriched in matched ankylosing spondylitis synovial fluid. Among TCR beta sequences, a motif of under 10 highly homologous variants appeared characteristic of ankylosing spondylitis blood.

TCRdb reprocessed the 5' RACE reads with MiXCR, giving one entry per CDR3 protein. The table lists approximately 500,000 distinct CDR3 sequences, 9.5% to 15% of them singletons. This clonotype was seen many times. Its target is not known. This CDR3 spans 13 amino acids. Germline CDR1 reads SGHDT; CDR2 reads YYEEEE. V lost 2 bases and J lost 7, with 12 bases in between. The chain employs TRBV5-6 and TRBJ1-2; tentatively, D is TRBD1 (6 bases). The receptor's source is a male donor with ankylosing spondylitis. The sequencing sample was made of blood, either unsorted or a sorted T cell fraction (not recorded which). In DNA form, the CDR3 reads TGTGCCAGCAGCTTTACAGGGATAGGTGGCTACACCTTC. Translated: CASSFTGIGGYTF.